Sequencing of this TCR beta chain was carried out in a study of vaccination effects on CD4 cells after COVID-19. Study summary: From a couple of convalescent patients, samples were taken 16 days and one week before vaccination.

Assay: immunoSEQ multiplex PCR; the TCRdb copy retains only in-frame clones and omits some. The repertoire has roughly 26,000 clones, about 84% of them found once; the top ten carry roughly a sixth. Before sequencing, viral peptide pools were used by the ViraFEST assay to expand antigen-specific CD4+ T cells. The culture ran for 10 days, and then CD4+ T cells were isolated. Infection dated between March and December 2020, before the Alpha, Beta and Delta variants reached the United States. Half of the medium was exchanged for IL-2 medium on both days 3 and 7. V lost 7 bases, J lost 6 bases, and 12 bases lay in between. Germline values: CDR1 DFQATT, CDR2 SNEGSKA (reference sequence). The CDR3 runs 11 residues. In regard to this clone: What it binds is not known.

This TCR was recovered from a human donor who had a prior SARS-CoV-2 infection. The sequencing here drew on CD4+ T cells from PBMCs cultured with HCoV-NL63 spike peptides, taken before COVID-19 vaccination. The chain employs TRBV20-1 and TRBJ1-2; D remains unclear. This CDR3 is CSVGRPDGYTF. The CDR3 nucleotides are TGCAGTGTCGGTAGGCCTGATGGCTACACCTTC.